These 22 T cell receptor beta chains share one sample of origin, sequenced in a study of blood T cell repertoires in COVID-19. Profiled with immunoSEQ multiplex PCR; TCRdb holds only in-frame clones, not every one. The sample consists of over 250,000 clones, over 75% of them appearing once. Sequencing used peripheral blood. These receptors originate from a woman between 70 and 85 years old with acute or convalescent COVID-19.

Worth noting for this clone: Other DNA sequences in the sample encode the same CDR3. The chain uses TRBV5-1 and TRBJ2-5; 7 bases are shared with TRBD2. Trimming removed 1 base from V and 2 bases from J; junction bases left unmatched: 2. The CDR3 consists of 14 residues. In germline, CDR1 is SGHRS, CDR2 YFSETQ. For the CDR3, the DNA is TGCGCCAGCAGCTTGTCTAGCGGACAAGAGACCCAGTACTTC. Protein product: CASSLSSGQETQYF.

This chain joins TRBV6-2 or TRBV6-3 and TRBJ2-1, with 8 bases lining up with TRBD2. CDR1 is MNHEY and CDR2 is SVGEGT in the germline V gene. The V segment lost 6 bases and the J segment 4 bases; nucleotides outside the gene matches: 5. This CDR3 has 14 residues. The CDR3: CASSFRGGYNEQFF. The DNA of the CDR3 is TGTGCCAGCAGCTTCCGCGGGGGGTACAATGAGCAGTTCTTC.

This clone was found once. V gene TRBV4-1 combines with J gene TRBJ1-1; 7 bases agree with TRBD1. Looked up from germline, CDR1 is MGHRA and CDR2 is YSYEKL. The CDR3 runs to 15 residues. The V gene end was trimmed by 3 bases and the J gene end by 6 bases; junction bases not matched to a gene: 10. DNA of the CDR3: TGCGCCAGCAGCCATGCCCTGGAGGGGGCTCCTGAAGCTTTCTTT. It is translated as CASSHALEGAPEAFF.

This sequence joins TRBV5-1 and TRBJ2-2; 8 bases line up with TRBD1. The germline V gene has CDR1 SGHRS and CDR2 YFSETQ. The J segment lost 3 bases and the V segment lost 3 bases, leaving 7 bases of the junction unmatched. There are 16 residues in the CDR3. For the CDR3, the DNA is TGCGCCAGCAGCTCGGGACAGGCGAGCTACACCGGGGAGCTGTTTTTT. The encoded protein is CASSSGQASYTGELFF.

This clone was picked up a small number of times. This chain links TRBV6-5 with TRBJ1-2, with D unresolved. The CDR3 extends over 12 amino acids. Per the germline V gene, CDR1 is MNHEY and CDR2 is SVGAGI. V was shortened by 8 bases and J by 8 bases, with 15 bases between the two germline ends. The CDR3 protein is CASDKLTRGYTF. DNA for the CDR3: TGTGCCAGCGACAAGCTCACCAGGGGCTACACCTTC.

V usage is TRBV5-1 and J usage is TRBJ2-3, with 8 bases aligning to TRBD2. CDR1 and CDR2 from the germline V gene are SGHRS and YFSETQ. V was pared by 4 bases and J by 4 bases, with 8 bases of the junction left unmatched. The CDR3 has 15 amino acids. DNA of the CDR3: TGCGCCAGCAGCACTGTAGCGGGGTCGCCAGATACGCAGTATTTT. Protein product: CASSTVAGSPDTQYF.

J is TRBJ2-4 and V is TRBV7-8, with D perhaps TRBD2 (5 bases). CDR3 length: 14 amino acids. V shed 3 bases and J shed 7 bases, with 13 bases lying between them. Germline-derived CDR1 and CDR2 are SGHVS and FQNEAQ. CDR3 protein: CASSLAGMGNIQYF. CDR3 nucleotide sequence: TGTGCCAGCAGCTTGGCCGGGATGGGTAACATTCAGTACTTC.

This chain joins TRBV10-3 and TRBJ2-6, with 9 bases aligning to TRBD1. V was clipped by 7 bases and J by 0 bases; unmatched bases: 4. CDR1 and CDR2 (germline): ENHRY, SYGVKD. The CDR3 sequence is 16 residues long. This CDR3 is CAITGQGSSGANVLTF. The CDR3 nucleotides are TGTGCCATCACTGGACAGGGGAGCTCTGGGGCCAACGTCCTGACTTTC.

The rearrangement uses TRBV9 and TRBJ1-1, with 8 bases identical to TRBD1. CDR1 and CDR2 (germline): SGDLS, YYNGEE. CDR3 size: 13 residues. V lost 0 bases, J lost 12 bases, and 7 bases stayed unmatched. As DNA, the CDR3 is TGTGCCAGCAGCGTAGTGACGGGGACAGGAACTTTCTTT. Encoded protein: CASSVVTGTGTFF.

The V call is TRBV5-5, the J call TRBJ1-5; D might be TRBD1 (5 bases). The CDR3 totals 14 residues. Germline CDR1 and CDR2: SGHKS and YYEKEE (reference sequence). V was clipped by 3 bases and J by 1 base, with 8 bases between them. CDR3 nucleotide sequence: TGTGCCAGCAGCTCGACAGAAAGCAATCAGCCCCAGCATTTT. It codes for CASSSTESNQPQHF.

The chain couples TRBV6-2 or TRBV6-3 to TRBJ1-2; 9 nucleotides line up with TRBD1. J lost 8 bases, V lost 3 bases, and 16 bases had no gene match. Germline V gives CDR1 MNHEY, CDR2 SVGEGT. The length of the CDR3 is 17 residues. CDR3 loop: CASSYPRTGESRGGYTF. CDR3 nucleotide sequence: TGTGCCAGCAGTTATCCCCGGACAGGGGAATCTCGCGGGGGCTACACCTTC.

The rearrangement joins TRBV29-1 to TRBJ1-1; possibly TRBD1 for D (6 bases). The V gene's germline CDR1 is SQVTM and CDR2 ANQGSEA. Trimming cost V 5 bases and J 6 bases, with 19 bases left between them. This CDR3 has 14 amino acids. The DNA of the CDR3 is TGCAGCGTTCGTAACAGGGCGAATTTCGCTGAAGCTTTCTTT. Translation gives CSVRNRANFAEAFF. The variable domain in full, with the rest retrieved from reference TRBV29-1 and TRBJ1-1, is SAVISQKPSRDICQRGTSLTIQCQVDSQVTMMFWYRQQPGQSLTLIATANQGSEATYESGFVIDKFPISRPNLTFSTLTVSNMSPEDSSIYLCSVRNRANFAEAFFGQGTRLTVV.

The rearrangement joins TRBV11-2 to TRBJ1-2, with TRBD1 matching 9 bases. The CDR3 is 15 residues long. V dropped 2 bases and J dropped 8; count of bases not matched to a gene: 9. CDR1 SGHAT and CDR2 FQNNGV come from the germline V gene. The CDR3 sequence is CASSLSPGQGTGYTF. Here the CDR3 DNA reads TGTGCCAGCAGCTTATCCCCGGGACAGGGAACAGGCTACACCTTC. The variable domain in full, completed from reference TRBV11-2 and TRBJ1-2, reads EAGVAQSPRYKIIEKRQSVAFWCNPISGHATLYWYQQILGQGPKLLIQFQNNGVVDDSQLPKDRFSAERLKGVDSTLKIQPAKLEDSAVYLCASSLSPGQGTGYTFGSGTRLTVV.

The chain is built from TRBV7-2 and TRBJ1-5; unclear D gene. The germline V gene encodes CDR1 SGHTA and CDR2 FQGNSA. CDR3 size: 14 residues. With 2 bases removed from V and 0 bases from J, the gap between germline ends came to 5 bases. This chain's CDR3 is CASSLTSSNQPQHF. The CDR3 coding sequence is TGTGCCAGCAGCTTAACCAGTAGCAATCAGCCCCAGCATTTT.

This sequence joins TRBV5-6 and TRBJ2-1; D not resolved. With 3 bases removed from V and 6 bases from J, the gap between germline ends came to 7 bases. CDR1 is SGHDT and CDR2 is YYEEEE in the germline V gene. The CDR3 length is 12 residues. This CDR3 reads CASSWASNEQFF. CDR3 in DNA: TGTGCCAGCAGCTGGGCCTCCAATGAGCAGTTCTTC.

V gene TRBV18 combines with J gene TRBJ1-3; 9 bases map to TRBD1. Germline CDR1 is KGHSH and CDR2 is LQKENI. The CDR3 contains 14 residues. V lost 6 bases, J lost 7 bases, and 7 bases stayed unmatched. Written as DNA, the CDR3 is TGTGCCAGCTCGGGACAGGGAGAATGGAACACCATATATTTT. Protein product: CASSGQGEWNTIYF.

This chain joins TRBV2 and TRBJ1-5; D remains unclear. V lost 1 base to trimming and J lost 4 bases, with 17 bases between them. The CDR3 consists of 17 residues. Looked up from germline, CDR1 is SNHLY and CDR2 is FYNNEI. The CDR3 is CASSEGWGGVRNQPQHF. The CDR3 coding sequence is TGTGCCAGCAGTGAAGGATGGGGAGGAGTAAGAAATCAGCCCCAGCATTTT. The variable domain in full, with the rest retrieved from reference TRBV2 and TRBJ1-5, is EPEVTQTPSHQVTQMGQEVILRCVPISNHLYFYWYRQILGQKVEFLVSFYNNEISEKSEIFDDQFSVERPDGSNFTLKIRSTKLEDSAMYFCASSEGWGGVRNQPQHFGDGTRLSIL.

CDR3 protein: CASSQGGQGAGNTIYF. As DNA, the CDR3 is TGTGCCAGCAGCCAAGGTGGACAGGGGGCGGGAAACACCATATATTTT. V and J are TRBV7-2 and TRBJ1-3, with TRBD1 matching over 11 bases. Looked up from germline, CDR1 is SGHTA and CDR2 is FQGNSA. CDR3 length: 16 residues. Trimming took 5 bases from V and 4 from J; bases not matched to a gene: 7.

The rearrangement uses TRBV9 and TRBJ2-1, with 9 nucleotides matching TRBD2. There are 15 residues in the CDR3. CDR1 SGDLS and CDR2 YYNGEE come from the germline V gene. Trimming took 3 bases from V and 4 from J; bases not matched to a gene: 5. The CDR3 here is CASSGGREGYNEQFF. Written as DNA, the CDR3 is TGTGCCAGCAGCGGAGGGCGGGAGGGTTACAATGAGCAGTTCTTC.

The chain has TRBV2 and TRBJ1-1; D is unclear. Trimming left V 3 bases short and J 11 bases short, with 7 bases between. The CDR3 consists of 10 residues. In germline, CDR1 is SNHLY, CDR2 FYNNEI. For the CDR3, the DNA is TGTGCCAGCAGTGACGGTTACGCTTTCTTT. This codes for CASSDGYAFF.

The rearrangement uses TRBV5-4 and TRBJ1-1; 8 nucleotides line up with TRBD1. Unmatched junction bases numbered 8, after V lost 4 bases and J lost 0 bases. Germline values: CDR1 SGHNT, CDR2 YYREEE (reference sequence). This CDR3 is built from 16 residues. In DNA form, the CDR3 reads TGTGCCAGCAGCGGGGGGACAGGCGGGATGAACACTGAAGCTTTCTTT. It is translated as CASSGGTGGMNTEAFF.

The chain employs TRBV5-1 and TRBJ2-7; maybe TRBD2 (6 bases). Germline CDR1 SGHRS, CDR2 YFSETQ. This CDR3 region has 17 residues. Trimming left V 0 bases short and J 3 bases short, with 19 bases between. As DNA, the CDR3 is TGCGCCAGCAGCTTGGCTCTCCAGGTCGGGGGTTTCTACGAGCAGTACTTC. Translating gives CASSLALQVGGFYEQYF. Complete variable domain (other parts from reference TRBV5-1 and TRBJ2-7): KAGVTQTPRYLIKTRGQQVTLSCSPISGHRSVSWYQQTPGQGLQFLFEYFSETQRNKGNFPGRFSGRQFSNSRSEMNVSTLELGDSALYLCASSLALQVGGFYEQYFGPGTRLTVT.